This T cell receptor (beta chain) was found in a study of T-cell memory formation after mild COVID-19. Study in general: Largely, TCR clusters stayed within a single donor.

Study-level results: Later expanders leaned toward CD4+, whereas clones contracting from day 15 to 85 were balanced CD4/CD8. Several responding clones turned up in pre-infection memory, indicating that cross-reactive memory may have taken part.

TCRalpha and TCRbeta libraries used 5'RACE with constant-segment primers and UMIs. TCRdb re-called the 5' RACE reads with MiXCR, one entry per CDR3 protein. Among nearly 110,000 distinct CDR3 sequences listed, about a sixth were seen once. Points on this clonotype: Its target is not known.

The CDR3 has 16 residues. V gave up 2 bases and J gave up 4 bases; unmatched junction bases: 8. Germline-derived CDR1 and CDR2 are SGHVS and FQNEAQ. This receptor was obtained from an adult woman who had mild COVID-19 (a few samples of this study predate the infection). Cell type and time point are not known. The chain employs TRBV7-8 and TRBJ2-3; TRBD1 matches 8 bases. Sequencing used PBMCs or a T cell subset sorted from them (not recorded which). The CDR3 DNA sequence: TGTGCCAGCAGCTTACCCCGGACAGGGCTGCCAGATACGCAGTATTTT. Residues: CASSLPRTGLPDTQYF.